A selection of T cell receptor beta chains follows, all from one sample in a study of CD8+ T cells in alopecia areata. Repertoires were generated with immunoSEQ multiplex PCR, while TCRdb's copy carries only in-frame clones and drops some. The top ten clones hold just over 0.45% of a sample with about 120,000 clones, around 56% of them seen once. The material was CD4+ T cells sorted from blood, obtained at week 4, from a patient treated with tofacitinib. The receptors were gathered from a human donor with alopecia areata. Each CDR3 is given with its conserved first and last residue. A D gene is named only where the DNA matches it firmly. For some rows the clone size is stated as once, few or many, or as a class when expanded; others skip it.

size | J | V | D | DNA | CDR3
NA | TRBJ1-4 | TRBV6-1 | NA | TGTGCCAGCACACGCTACGGGCAGAGTAATGAAAAACTGTTTTTT | CASTRYGQSNEKLFF
few | TRBJ2-3 | TRBV29-1 | TRBD1 | TGCAGCGCCCGGGACAGGGGGCGGGGTACGCAGTATTTT | CSARDRGRGTQYF
NA | TRBJ2-3 | TRBV2 | TRBD2 | TGTGCCAGCAGGGGGAGCGGGGCGCCCCGCACAGATACGCAGTATTTT | CASRGSGAPRTDTQYF
NA | TRBJ1-2 | TRBV27 | NA | TGTGCCAGCAGACTCGGGGCAGAGAACTATGGCTACACCTTC | CASRLGAENYGYTF
NA | TRBJ2-1 | TRBV18 | NA | TGTGCCAGCTCAAGACAGGACTACAATGAGCAGTTCTTC | CASSRQDYNEQFF
NA | TRBJ2-3 | TRBV7-3 | NA | TGTGCCAGCAGCTTTCAAATAGGGGATACGCAGTATTTT | CASSFQIGDTQYF
NA | TRBJ1-1 | TRBV6-5 | NA | TGTGCCAGCAGTGAACGGGAGGCGACTGAAGCTTTCTTT | CASSEREATEAFF
NA | TRBJ2-5 | TRBV9 | TRBD2 | TGTGCCAGCAGCGTAGCAGCGGCGGGAGGGCGTGAGACCCAGTACTTC | CASSVAAAGGRETQYF
NA | TRBJ2-1 | TRBV30 | TRBD1 | TGTGCCTGGAGCGCCGGGACAGGGTTAAATGAGCAGTTCTTC | CAWSAGTGLNEQFF
NA | TRBJ1-1 | TRBV5-1 | NA | TGCGCCAGCAGCACAGGGACAAAGAACACTGAAGCTTTCTTT | CASSTGTKNTEAFF
few | TRBJ2-1 | TRBV30 | NA | TGTGCCTGGATGGGGAACAGGGCGGTCAATGAGCAGTTCTTC | CAWMGNRAVNEQFF
NA | TRBJ1-1 | TRBV5-1 | NA | TGCGCCAGCAGCTTTCCAGACACTGAAGCTTTCTTT | CASSFPDTEAFF
NA | TRBJ1-2 | TRBV25-1 | TRBD1 | TGTGCCAGCAGTGAATATATAGGGACAGGGACTGGCTACACCTTC | CASSEYIGTGTGYTF
once | TRBJ2-7 | TRBV30 | TRBD2 | TGTGCCTGGAGACGGACTAGCGGTACCTACGAGCAGTACTTC | CAWRRTSGTYEQYF
NA | TRBJ1-6 | TRBV29-1 | NA | TGCAGCGTCCGACAGGAGAGCTCCTATAATTCACCCCTCCACTTT | CSVRQESSYNSPLHF
NA | TRBJ1-1 | TRBV7-3 | NA | TGTGCCAGCAGCTTTAATGGGTTCGCGGACGCTGAAGCTTTCTTT | CASSFNGFADAEAFF
NA | TRBJ1-2 | TRBV15 | NA | TGTGCCACCAGCAGAGATCCGGGGGCTGGCTACACCTTC | CATSRDPGAGYTF
NA | TRBJ1-2 | TRBV29-1 | NA | TGCAGCGTCAGGCGGGAGGGGGGATTCTCTGGCTACACCTTC | CSVRREGGFSGYTF
NA | TRBJ2-1 | TRBV10-3 | NA | TGTGCCATCAGTGACAGGGTGGGGAATGAGCAGTTCTTC | CAISDRVGNEQFF
once | TRBJ1-4 | TRBV29-1 | NA | TGCAGCGTTGTTGGGTCAACTAATGAAAAACTGTTTTTT | CSVVGSTNEKLFF
few | TRBJ2-3 | TRBV29-1 | NA | TGCAGCGTTGAGGTGACGGATACGCAGTATTTT | CSVEVTDTQYF
NA | TRBJ1-2 | TRBV19 | NA | TGTGCCAGTACCCCGGCACGGATAAACTATGGCTACACCTTC | CASTPARINYGYTF
NA | TRBJ2-7 | TRBV2 | NA | TGTGCCAGCAGGGAAGACTCAGGAAGGGTCGAGCAGTACTTC | CASREDSGRVEQYF
NA | TRBJ1-2 | TRBV6-5 | NA | TGTGCCAGCAGTTACGCAAGGGGGAGCTACACCTTC | CASSYARGSYTF
few | TRBJ2-7 | TRBV5-1 | TRBD1 | TGCGCCAGCAGCTTGTTATATGGGACAGCAAGCTCCTACGAGCAGTACTTC | CASSLLYGTASSYEQYF
few | TRBJ1-1 | TRBV5-1 | NA | TGCGCCAGCAGACTCAACATAGGGTACACTGAAGCTTTCTTT | CASRLNIGYTEAFF
NA | TRBJ2-1 | TRBV30 | TRBD2 | TGTGCCTGGAGTGTAAGCAGCGGGAACCTCAATGAGCAGTTCTTC | CAWSVSSGNLNEQFF
NA | TRBJ2-7 | TRBV11-2 | NA | TGTGCCAGCAGCTTAGGGACACAGAACTACGAGCAGTACTTC | CASSLGTQNYEQYF
few | TRBJ2-4 | TRBV2 | NA | TGTGCCAGCAGGCTGGGAGAAGAAAACATTCAGTACTTC | CASRLGEENIQYF
NA | TRBJ2-3 | TRBV2 | NA | TGTGCCAGCAAGCGAGGTAGCAGCACAGATACGCAGTATTTT | CASKRGSSTDTQYF
NA | TRBJ1-1 | TRBV19 | NA | TGTGCCAGTAGACTACAGGGGAACACTGAAGCTTTCTTT | CASRLQGNTEAFF
few | TRBJ2-4 | TRBV23-1 | NA | TGCGCCAGCAGTCAGGGAGACTTTAACTTC | CASSQGDFNF
NA | TRBJ2-3 | TRBV6-5 | NA | TGTGCCAGCAGTCACCGGACTGCCGGGGATACGCAGTATTTT | CASSHRTAGDTQYF
NA | TRBJ2-6 | TRBV7-3 | NA | TGTGCCAGCAGCCCAGTTGGCTCTGGGGCCAACGTCCTGACTTTC | CASSPVGSGANVLTF
few | TRBJ2-3 | TRBV18 | NA | TGTGCCAGCTCACCTTCACTAGGGTCAGATACGCAGTATTTT | CASSPSLGSDTQYF
NA | TRBJ1-3 | TRBV30 | TRBD1 | TGTGCCTGCCAGGGACAGGGGGCGCCGAGTGGAAACACCATATATTTT | CACQGQGAPSGNTIYF
NA | TRBJ1-5 | TRBV18 | NA | TGTGCCAGCTCACCCCTACCAGGGGATAGCAATCAGCCCCAGCATTTT | CASSPLPGDSNQPQHF
NA | TRBJ1-1 | TRBV29-1 | NA | TGCAGCGTTGACAGACAGACAAACACTGAAGCTTTCTTT | CSVDRQTNTEAFF
few | TRBJ2-2 | TRBV7-9 | TRBD1 | TGTGCCACTCGAACAGGGGCGGCTACCGGGGAGCTGTTTTTT | CATRTGAATGELFF
NA | TRBJ1-2 | TRBV6-1 | TRBD1 | TGTGCCAGCAGTGAACGGGGACAGGTCTATGGCTACACCTTC | CASSERGQVYGYTF
NA | TRBJ1-5 | TRBV30 | TRBD1 | TGTGCCTGGAGTGTAGGGGACAGGGGCAGGGGAAACAATCAGCCCCAGCATTTT | CAWSVGDRGRGNNQPQHF
NA | TRBJ2-7 | TRBV29-1 | NA | TGCAGCGTAACGGGCCGCAGCGGCTACGAGCAGTACTTC | CSVTGRSGYEQYF
NA | TRBJ2-1 | TRBV7-8 | TRBD1 | TGTGCCAGCAGCAAGCGGACAGGGGGGGGAGATGAGCAGTTCTTC | CASSKRTGGGDEQFF
NA | TRBJ2-4 | TRBV7-8 | NA | TGTGCCAGCAGCCGTCTTGGACCAAAAGCCAAAAACATTCAGTACTTC | CASSRLGPKAKNIQYF
few | TRBJ2-2 | TRBV9 | TRBD1 | TGTGCCAGCACCGGGACAGGGGGTAACACCGGGGAGCTGTTTTTT | CASTGTGGNTGELFF
few | TRBJ1-5 | TRBV7-2 | NA | TGTGCCAGCAGCTTAGGAAGCCAGCGGGCCCAGCATTTT | CASSLGSQRAQHF
NA | TRBJ1-2 | TRBV30 | TRBD1 | TGTGCCTGGAATCAACAGGGGTCTGGCTACACCTTC | CAWNQQGSGYTF
few | TRBJ2-7 | TRBV7-8 | NA | TGTGCCAGCAGCTTAGGGCAATACAGGGAGAGCTCCTACGAGCAGTACTTC | CASSLGQYRESSYEQYF
few | TRBJ2-1 | TRBV11-2 | TRBD2 | TGTGCCAGCAGCTTAGGAGTCATGGGACTAGGCAATGAGCAGTTCTTC | CASSLGVMGLGNEQFF
few | TRBJ2-5 | TRBV6-6 | NA | TGTGCCACCTCGAAACCAGGTGGGACGGAGACCCAGTACTTC | CATSKPGGTETQYF
NA | TRBJ1-1 | TRBV7-9 | NA | TGTGCCAGCAGCTTAGCCCGGGCGGAGAACACTGAAGCTTTCTTT | CASSLARAENTEAFF
few | TRBJ2-6 | TRBV7-3 | NA | TGTGCCAGCAGCTTAGAGGCCCAGGGTTCGGGGGCCAACGTCCTGACTTTC | CASSLEAQGSGANVLTF
NA | TRBJ2-7 | TRBV5-6 | TRBD1 | TGTGCCAGCAGCCGGGGACAGGGAGTCCACGAGCAGTACTTC | CASSRGQGVHEQYF